A single sample is the source of the 17 T cell receptor beta chains below, sequenced in a study of T cell repertoires in cytomegalovirus infection. These TCRs' antigens remain unknown. TCRdb independently ran MiXCR on the reads; one entry per CDR3 protein. The sample includes 450,000 to 600,000 distinct CDR3 sequences, roughly 34% seen only once; the top ten take 17%. The sample in question was cultured PBMCs, obtained from culture after CMV antigen stimulation. Every receptor here comes from a human donor in good health (CMV status not recorded). Some clones in this sample may be carry-over from other donors' samples.

This clonotype turned up a few times. The rearrangement links TRBV6-1 to TRBJ1-6; weak D call: TRBD1 (5 bases). V shed 3 bases and J shed 9 bases, with 12 bases lying between them. This CDR3 contains 14 residues. Germline CDR1 and CDR2: MNHNS and SASEGT. The CDR3, as DNA: TGTGCCAGCAGTGACGCCGCCGGGGCTTCACCCCTCCACTTT. As protein: CASSDAAGASPLHF.

Ten or more counts support this clonotype. The chain uses TRBV7-2 and TRBJ2-1; 13 bases line up with TRBD2. V shed 7 bases, J shed 4 bases, and the junction held 7 bases outside the gene matches. Looked up from germline, CDR1 is SGHTA and CDR2 is FQGNSA. The CDR3 is made up of 16 amino acids. The CDR3 loop is CASTGPGLAGYNEQFF. CDR3 sequence (DNA): TGTGCCAGCACGGGTCCGGGACTAGCGGGATACAATGAGCAGTTCTTC.

The chain links TRBV4-1 to TRBJ2-1; no definite D call. The germline V and J ends were trimmed by 1 base and 7 bases, with 8 bases remaining between them. The CDR3 length is 13 residues. Per the germline V gene, CDR1 is MGHRA and CDR2 is YSYEKL. Here the CDR3 DNA reads TGCGCCAGCAGCCAAGTCGAATGGAATGAGCAGTTCTTC. Protein: CASSQVEWNEQFF.

The table lists this clonotype with a few counts. This rearrangement joins TRBV7-8 to TRBJ2-5, with D maybe TRBD2 (5 bases). The germline V and J ends were trimmed by 5 bases and 4 bases, with 14 bases remaining between them. The CDR3 contains 14 residues. Germline V CDR1 and CDR2: SGHVS, FQNEAQ. CDR3 DNA: TGTGCCAGCAGCGAGCAGGACTTAGGAGAGACCCAGTACTTC. It is translated as CASSEQDLGETQYF. The variable domain in full, completed from reference TRBV7-8 and TRBJ2-5, reads GAGVSQSPRYKVAKRGQDVALRCDPISGHVSLFWYQQALGQGPEFLTYFQNEAQLDKSGLPSDRFFAERPEGSVSTLKIQRTQQEDSAVYLCASSEQDLGETQYFGPGTRLLVL.

V and J are TRBV30 and TRBJ2-6; the D gene could be TRBD1 or TRBD2 (5 bases each). The CDR3 consists of 14 residues. V was pared by 5 bases and J by 4 bases, with 12 bases between. CDR1 and CDR2 from the germline V gene are GTSNPN and SVGIG (reference sequence). The CDR3 protein is CAWQRDLGANVLTF. The CDR3 DNA sequence: TGTGCCTGGCAACGGGACCTCGGGGCCAACGTCCTGACTTTC.

This clonotype was seen a handful of times. The rearrangement joins TRBV27 to TRBJ2-6; D not resolved. Deletions cut 6 bases from V and 2 bases from J, with 17 bases between. Per germline, CDR1 MNHEY and CDR2 SMNVEV (reference sequence). The CDR3 is 17 amino acids. CDR3 nucleotide sequence: TGTGCCAGCAGACACCACAACTCAGACGCTGGGGCCAACGTCCTGACTTTC. Encoded protein: CASRHHNSDAGANVLTF.

This clonotype has more than one count but fewer than ten. This chain joins TRBV25-1 and TRBJ2-7, with D maybe TRBD2 (6 bases). Germline V gives CDR1 MGHDK, CDR2 SYGVNS. This CDR3 is built from 15 residues. V lost 2 bases, J lost 3 bases, and 14 bases lay in between. The CDR3 DNA reads as TGTGCCAGCAGTGAACCGGGGACTCAGGGCTACGAGCAGTACTTC. Its protein is CASSEPGTQGYEQYF.

This clonotype appeared a single time. CDR3 in amino acids: CASSRSRTGTVGANVLTF. CDR3 sequence (DNA): TGTGCCAGCAGCCGGAGCCGAACAGGGACGGTAGGGGCCAACGTCCTGACTTTC. The chain links TRBV5-3 to TRBJ2-6; D is possibly TRBD1 (6 bases). TRBV5-3 is marked as an open reading frame, function uncertain. This CDR3 has 18 residues. With 8 bases removed from V and 4 bases from J, the gap between germline ends came to 25 bases.

This clonotype showed up just a few times. The chain is built from TRBV6-2 or TRBV6-3 and TRBJ2-2; 9 positions agree with TRBD2. J was trimmed by 4 bases and V by 2 bases; bases with no gene match: 8. Per germline, CDR1 MNHEY and CDR2 SVGEGT. CDR3 length: 17 residues. The CDR3 is CASSYIAGVEGTGELFF. The CDR3 nucleotides read TGTGCCAGCAGTTACATAGCGGGAGTAGAAGGCACCGGGGAGCTGTTTTTT.

The chain couples TRBV20-1 to TRBJ2-5; D unresolved. Deletions cut 0 bases from V and 7 bases from J, with 9 bases between. The CDR3 is made up of 12 amino acids. The germline gives CDR1 DFQATT, CDR2 SNEGSKA (reference sequence). The CDR3 protein is CSAREQTRTQYF. As DNA, the CDR3 is TGCAGTGCTAGAGAGCAAACGAGGACCCAGTACTTC.

This clonotype was observed a few times. V and J are TRBV7-9 and TRBJ2-1; TRBD2 matches at 9 bases. This CDR3 has 17 residues. Germline CDR1 is SEHNR and CDR2 is FQNEAQ (reference sequence). V lost 4 bases, J lost 8 bases, and 15 bases stayed unmatched. The CDR3 region is CASSSTGTSPGGDEQFF. The CDR3 DNA reads TGTGCCAGCAGCTCAACCGGGACTAGCCCGGGAGGCGATGAGCAGTTCTTC.

The sample holds many counts of this clonotype. V is TRBV7-2 and J is TRBJ1-1, with D unresolved. The CDR3 runs to 13 residues. The V end was cut by 1 base, the J end by 6 bases, with 9 bases between. The V gene's germline CDR1 is SGHTA and CDR2 FQGNSA. The CDR3: CASSLERRSEAFF. As DNA, the CDR3 is TGTGCCAGCAGCTTAGAGAGGAGATCTGAAGCTTTCTTT.

The gene calls are TRBV5-6 and TRBJ2-1; D is unclear. The germline V gene has CDR1 SGHDT and CDR2 YYEEEE. Deletions cut 3 bases from V and 6 bases from J, with 10 bases between. This CDR3 comprises 13 residues. CDR3 residues: CASSYETANEQFF. CDR3 sequence (DNA): TGTGCCAGCAGCTATGAGACTGCCAATGAGCAGTTCTTC.

V and J are TRBV6-1 and TRBJ1-4; D perhaps matches TRBD1 (5 bases). The CDR3 is 12 amino acids. Germline CDR1 MNHNS, CDR2 SASEGT. The V end lost 6 bases, the J end lost 8 bases, and 10 bases lay between the germline ends. The CDR3 is CASRNYREKLFF. DNA for the CDR3: TGTGCCAGCAGGAACTACAGGGAAAAACTGTTTTTT.

The sample holds a few counts of this clonotype. The J gene is TRBJ2-7, the V gene TRBV7-9; D possibly corresponds to TRBD2 (6 bases). CDR3 length equals 15 residues. CDR1 and CDR2 from the germline V gene are SEHNR and FQNEAQ (reference sequence). With 5 bases removed from V and 4 bases from J, the gap between germline ends came to 18 bases. In DNA form, the CDR3 reads TGTGCCAGCAGCGAACCCGGGAGAATCCCATACGAGCAGTACGTC. It codes for CASSEPGRIPYEQYV.

The chain couples TRBV7-9 to TRBJ2-7; 9 bases are a match to TRBD1. V gave up 4 bases and J gave up 3 bases; unmatched junction bases: 7. Germline assignment: CDR1 SEHNR and CDR2 FQNEAQ (reference sequence). The CDR3 runs 15 residues. DNA for the CDR3: TGTGCCAGCAGCTCCGGGACAGGGTATTTCTACGAGCAGTACTTC. It codes for CASSSGTGYFYEQYF.

In its sample, this clonotype was seen a few times. CDR3 bases: TGTGCCAGCAGGCGCCGGGACAGGGATTTCTGGCGTTTCTACGAGCAGTACTTC. Its translation: CASRRRDRDFWRFYEQYF. This chain connects TRBV28 to TRBJ2-7; 9 nucleotides agree with TRBD1. This CDR3 is 18 amino acids long. The junction had 18 bases not matched to a gene; V was cut back by 6 bases and J by 3 bases. CDR1 is MDHEN, CDR2 SYDVKM, per germline.